This TCR beta chain was documented in a study of shared clonotypes between healthy human individuals (TCRdb year 2020). In terms of the full investigation: The cohort included three men and two women between 18 and 49 years of age. To estimate repertoire size and how much clonotypes are shared between individuals, the study performed deep sequencing of blood TCR repertoires from roughly five healthy adults. Different laboratories and diverse techniques were used to prepare libraries and sequence TCR repertoires, to increase sequencing depth and limit assay-specific biases. Leukapheresis yielded between about 0.9 and 9 billion PBMCs per donor. Findings and caveats that apply to the study as a whole: Only blood was sampled, and tissue TCR repertoires likely differ from those in blood. Pairwise subsampling led to the expectation that sequencing depth would affect the degree of clonotype sharing among donors. Because the study included only a small number of donors, the genetic and exposure-history diversity represented was limited.

Counted from cysteine to phenylalanine, this CDR3 has 16 amino acids. The retained sequence is limited to the CDR3, 48 bases, with the frame set at the first base. Looking up the germline V gene yields CDR1 SGDLS and CDR2 YYNGEE. V and J are truncated by 0 bases and 9 bases respectively, leaving an intervening sequence of 19 bases. The donors were healthy, HIV-negative adults with no recently reported acute infections or vaccinations. Every donor was a Caucasian adult residing in Nashville, Tennessee, USA. For unsorted samples, roughly 91 million PBMCs were counted, and genomic DNA was extracted using the QIAamp DNA Blood Mini kit. Blood was collected by leukapheresis, and PBMCs were isolated by Ficoll-Histopaque density gradient centrifugation and then cryopreserved in liquid nitrogen vapor phase. This clone was detected once. What this receptor recognizes is not known. Base qualities were left out, and no much larger clone turns up one base away.

Using the deep immunoSEQ assay, TCR CDR3 regions were amplified from genomic DNA by multiplex PCR. Extracted genomic DNA from each cell subset was spread evenly across all wells of several immunoSEQ 96-well plates, with each plate serving as a replicate. Each replicate PCR for unsorted PBMC received around 330 ng genomic DNA, equal to 25,000 to 35,000 T cell genomes. Ten immunoSEQ deep assay plates were used to sequence the unsorted PBMC genomic DNA. Purified libraries were measured with a Qubit 3.0 fluorometer, size-checked on a Bioanalyzer 2100, and measured again with the KAPA Library Quantification kit. Every immunoSEQ 96-well plate was sequenced on a separate single-read 150-cycle Illumina NextSeq 550 flow cell. Per the original workflow: Because the immunoSEQ output included only junctional sequences and no quality scores, the filtering could not be the same as the filtering used for full-length reads. Sequences were annotated with PyIR, a Python wrapper for IgBLAST v1.9, using IMGT germline references to assign V/J genes and CDR3. Reads were removed for weak V/J assignments (E-value above 1e-6), missing CDR3, stop codons, out-of-frame junctions, or ambiguous translated residues. V3J clonotypes were defined as sequences sharing the same inferred V gene, J gene, and CDR3 amino acid sequence. To compute the percentage overlap between repertoires, the number of shared unique clonotypes was divided by the size of the smaller repertoire. Repertoire richness was assessed with RTK rarefaction, the Chao1 estimator, and Recon v2.1 estimates of unobserved clonotypes. TCRdb mirrors the immuneACCESS table, restricted to in-frame sequences. Some clones are absent from its copies; in checked studies, under half trace to an unresolved V gene, and the reason for the others is unknown. V, J and clone size are those of that table, while D and trimming were read from the DNA. Across this sample there are about half a million clones, with 79% seen only once. The ten top clones hold 13% of the sample.

The chain was built from TRBV9 and TRBJ2-4; matching of 6 bases hints at TRBD1 as the D gene. The clonotype comes from a woman aged 40-49 years in good health. Some clones in this sample may be carry-over from other donors' samples. The sample consisted of PBMCs. The CDR3 loop reads CASSVVVGALSSIQYF. The bases read TGTGCCAGCAGCGTAGTAGTGGGGGCGCTTTCTAGCATTCAGTACTTC.